A selection of T cell receptor beta chains follows, all from one sample in a study of response to subunit inactivated influenza vaccine. Each CDR3 protein gets one entry after TCRdb re-called the RT-PCR reads with MiXCR. This sample has 700,000 to 800,000 distinct CDR3 sequences, with under 20% found just once. Material: PBMCs from blood, obtained roughly 5 days after vaccination. Receptors were obtained from a middle-aged man who received an inactivated influenza vaccine. Each CDR3 is given with its conserved first and last residue. A D gene is named only where the DNA matches it firmly. Size tells how often a clone was seen (once, few, many) or the class of an expanded clone, and some rows leave it out.

cdr3_aa | cdr3_nt | d_call | j_call | clone_size | v_call
CSARVLAGGHSSASYEQYF | TGCAGTGCTAGAGTTCTAGCGGGAGGCCATTCCTCCGCCTCCTACGAGCAGTACTTC | TRBD2 | TRBJ2-7 | - | TRBV20-1
CSVETVGGDASYNEQFF | TGCAGCGTTGAAACTGTAGGGGGTGACGCCTCCTACAATGAGCAGTTCTTC | - | TRBJ2-1 | many | TRBV29-1
CASSDSPGQNYGYTF | TGTGCCAGCAGTGACTCCCCGGGACAGAACTATGGCTACACCTTC | TRBD1 | TRBJ1-2 | - | TRBV6-4
CASSPLVEGRETQYF | TGTGCCAGCAGTCCGCTAGTCGAGGGTAGGGAGACCCAGTACTTC | - | TRBJ2-5 | - | TRBV28
CASSFNPLRVYGYTF | TGTGCCAGCAGTTTTAACCCCCTGAGGGTCTATGGCTACACCTTC | - | TRBJ1-2 | - | TRBV28
CAISESLTGNQRSHRF | TGTGCCATCAGTGAGTCGCTGACAGGGAATCAGCGTTCCCATCGATTC | TRBD1 | TRBJ2-5 | once | TRBV10-3
CASSLYASGGNTGELFF | TGCGCCAGCAGCTTGTACGCTAGCGGAGGAAACACCGGGGAGCTGTTTTTT | TRBD2 | TRBJ2-2 | few | TRBV5-1
CASSPAHEPQHF | TGTGCCAGCAGTCCGGCCCACGAGCCCCAGCATTTT | - | TRBJ1-5 | - | TRBV12-3/TRBV12-4
CAISESYRVETQYF | TGTGCCATCAGTGAGTCGTACAGAGTAGAGACCCAGTACTTC | - | TRBJ2-5 | - | TRBV10-3
CSVEDWGNEKLFF | TGCAGCGTTGAAGATTGGGGTAATGAAAAACTGTTTTTT | - | TRBJ1-4 | few | TRBV29-1
CASTWDRVSYEQYF | TGTGCCAGCACCTGGGACAGGGTTTCCTACGAGCAGTACTTC | TRBD1 | TRBJ2-7 | - | TRBV12-3/TRBV12-4
CASSSLGGSAYEQYF | TGTGCCAGCAGCAGCCTTGGGGGTAGCGCCTACGAGCAGTACTTC | - | TRBJ2-7 | - | TRBV7-2
CASSSPGTGSFF | TGTGCCAGCAGTTCTCCCGGGACAGGGTCGTTCTTC | TRBD1 | TRBJ2-1 | few | TRBV27
CASSRLAGKSTDTQYF | TGTGCCAGCAGCCGACTAGCGGGTAAAAGCACAGATACGCAGTATTTT | TRBD2 | TRBJ2-3 | - | TRBV12-3/TRBV12-4
CTSTGTDKVYEQYF | TGCACCTCGACCGGGACCGATAAAGTCTACGAGCAGTACTTC | - | TRBJ2-7 | - | TRBV20-1
CASSPMRGIAGELFF | TGTGCCAGCAGTCCGATGCGGGGCATCGCCGGGGAGCTGTTTTTT | - | TRBJ2-2 | - | TRBV12-3/TRBV12-4
CASSRSWEETQYF | TGTGCCAGCAGCCGGAGCTGGGAAGAGACCCAGTACTTC | - | TRBJ2-5 | - | TRBV7-2
CSVEAASSYNEQFF | TGCAGCGTTGAGGCGGCGAGCTCCTACAATGAGCAGTTCTTC | - | TRBJ2-1 | few | TRBV29-1
CSAQGQGAYEQYF | TGCAGTGCGCAGGGACAGGGGGCTTACGAGCAGTACTTC | TRBD1 | TRBJ2-7 | - | TRBV20-1
CASSVATSGYEQYF | TGTGCCAGCAGCGTCGCTACGTCGGGCTACGAGCAGTACTTC | - | TRBJ2-7 | many | TRBV9
CASSQVEEKLFF | TGTGCCAGCAGCCAAGTCGAAGAAAAACTGTTTTTT | - | TRBJ1-4 | - | TRBV3-1
CSARPGTGNNQPQHF | TGCAGTGCTAGGCCCGGGACAGGGAACAATCAGCCCCAGCATTTT | TRBD1 | TRBJ1-5 | few | TRBV20-1
CASSLHEVRDEQFF | TGTGCCAGCAGCTTACATGAAGTAAGGGATGAGCAGTTCTTC | - | TRBJ2-1 | few | TRBV7-8
CASSDLAGDLLQETQYF | TGTGCCAGCAGTGACCTAGCGGGAGACCTCCTCCAAGAGACCCAGTACTTC | TRBD2 | TRBJ2-5 | - | TRBV25-1
CASSQSTGRASALHF | TGTGCCAGCAGCCAAAGTACAGGGCGGGCATCGGCCCTCCACTTT | - | TRBJ1-6 | - | TRBV3-1
CSAHQQGMVEAFF | TGCAGTGCCCACCAACAGGGGATGGTTGAAGCTTTCTTT | TRBD1 | TRBJ1-1 | many | TRBV20-1
CASSQDIKGQVEQFF | TGCGCCAGCAGCCAAGATATTAAGGGGCAGGTTGAGCAGTTCTTC | - | TRBJ2-1 | few | TRBV4-3
CSVGEGLQETQYF | TGCAGCGTTGGGGAGGGCCTCCAAGAGACCCAGTACTTC | TRBD2 | TRBJ2-5 | many | TRBV29-1
CASSLSGAGQETQYF | TGCGCCAGCAGCTTGTCAGGGGCAGGGCAAGAGACCCAGTACTTC | - | TRBJ2-5 | few | TRBV5-1
CASSWTGAKEQYF | TGCGCCAGCAGCTGGACGGGGGCTAAGGAGCAGTACTTC | - | TRBJ2-7 | few | TRBV5-1
CASSLQGARDEQYF | TGCGCCAGCAGCTTGCAGGGGGCTCGGGACGAGCAGTACTTC | TRBD1 | TRBJ2-7 | few | TRBV5-1
CASSYSRQDGYTF | TGTGCCAGCAGTTACTCGAGGCAAGATGGCTACACCTTC | - | TRBJ1-2 | many | TRBV6-6
CASSLSGLADGGGADTQYF | TGTGCCAGCAGTTTATCGGGTCTAGCGGACGGGGGTGGGGCAGATACGCAGTATTTT | TRBD2 | TRBJ2-3 | few | TRBV27
CASSRQQGTQYF | TGCGCCAGCAGCAGGCAACAGGGGACCCAGTACTTC | - | TRBJ2-5 | - | TRBV5-1
CASSFRQKAEQFF | TGTGCCAGCAGTTTCCGACAGAAAGCTGAGCAGTTCTTC | - | TRBJ2-1 | few | TRBV12-3/TRBV12-4
CATRDTGANYGYTF | TGTGCCACCCGGGACACTGGTGCTAACTATGGCTACACCTTC | - | TRBJ1-2 | many | TRBV7-9
CASSQAGGHNEQFF | TGTGCCAGTTCCCAAGCGGGGGGTCACAATGAGCAGTTCTTC | TRBD2 | TRBJ2-1 | - | TRBV19
CATSSESRGPLYEQYF | TGTGCCACCAGCAGCGAATCCCGGGGCCCTCTCTACGAGCAGTACTTC | - | TRBJ2-7 | - | TRBV15
CASSLGGSGQVNNEQFF | TGCGCCAGCAGCTTGGGAGGCTCGGGACAGGTAAACAATGAGCAGTTCTTC | TRBD1 | TRBJ2-1 | few | TRBV5-1
CASSSLTSGTGELFF | TGTGCCAGTAGTAGCCTAACCTCTGGCACCGGGGAGCTGTTTTTT | - | TRBJ2-2 | - | TRBV19
CASSPDCRDSPLHF | TGTGCCAGCAGCCCGGACTGTCGGGATTCACCCCTCCACTTT | - | TRBJ1-6 | - | TRBV3-1
CASRPPGFLLDEQYF | TGTGCCAGCAGGCCCCCGGGGTTTCTCCTAGACGAGCAGTACTTC | - | TRBJ2-7 | - | TRBV6-1
CASSELTLGENEQFF | TGTGCCAGCAGTGAATTAACGTTAGGGGAGAATGAGCAGTTCTTC | - | TRBJ2-1 | few | TRBV25-1
CASSLLGLGLSTDTQYF | TGTGCCAGCAGCTTACTGGGACTAGGGCTTAGCACAGATACGCAGTATTTT | TRBD2 | TRBJ2-3 | few | TRBV7-2
CASSRTGEVSVGNTIYF | TGTGCCAGCAGCCGGACAGGGGAAGTCAGTGTTGGAAACACCATATATTTT | TRBD1 | TRBJ1-3 | - | TRBV11-2
CASNTGGWKETQYF | TGTGCCAGCAACACAGGGGGATGGAAGGAGACCCAGTACTTC | TRBD1 | TRBJ2-5 | - | TRBV6-2/TRBV6-3
CASSFRGPPYEQYF | TGTGCCAGCAGCTTCCGAGGGCCCCCCTACGAGCAGTACTTC | - | TRBJ2-7 | few | TRBV7-6
CASRGPLGNEQFF | TGTGCCAGCCGGGGGCCCCTAGGCAATGAGCAGTTCTTC | - | TRBJ2-1 | - | TRBV6-1
CSAGDPTGGMNTEAFF | TGCAGTGCCGGAGACCCTACTGGGGGGATGAACACTGAAGCTTTCTTT | - | TRBJ1-1 | few | TRBV20-1